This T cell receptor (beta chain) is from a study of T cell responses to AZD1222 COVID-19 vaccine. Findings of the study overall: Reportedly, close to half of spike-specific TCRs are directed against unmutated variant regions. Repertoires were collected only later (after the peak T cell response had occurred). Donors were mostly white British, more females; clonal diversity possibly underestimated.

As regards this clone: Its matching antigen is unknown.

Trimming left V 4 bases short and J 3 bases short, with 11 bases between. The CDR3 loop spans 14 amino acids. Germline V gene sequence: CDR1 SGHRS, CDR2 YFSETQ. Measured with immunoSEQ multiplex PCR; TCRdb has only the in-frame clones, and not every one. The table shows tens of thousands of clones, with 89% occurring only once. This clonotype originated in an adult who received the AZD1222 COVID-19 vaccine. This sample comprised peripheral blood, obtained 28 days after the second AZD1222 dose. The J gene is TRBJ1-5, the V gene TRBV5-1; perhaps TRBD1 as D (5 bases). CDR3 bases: TGCGCCAGCAGCCCCGGGACGGACAATCAGCCCCAGCATTTT. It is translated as CASSPGTDNQPQHF.